This T cell receptor beta chain emerged from a study of blood T cell repertoires in COVID-19. On the study more broadly: Whether acute or convalescent, the COVID-19 samples came from the United States, Italy and Spain.

About this clone itself: Other DNA sequences within the sample encode an identical CDR3.

The CDR3 totals 13 residues. Germline assignment: CDR1 LNHDA and CDR2 SQIVND (reference sequence). Trimming removed 2 bases at V and 3 bases at J, with 6 bases between. Per the original methods: The authors estimated nucleated cell counts from reference gene primer amplification. Only in-frame clones appear in the TCRdb table, and some are missing; sequencing was by immunoSEQ multiplex PCR. The V and J calls and clone size were taken over from that table, and D and trimming were inferred from the DNA. The table includes about 180,000 clones, roughly 88% detected once. This TCR was sampled from a woman aged 40 to 49 with COVID-19, enrolled during active disease. The chain has TRBV19 and TRBJ2-3; the D is unclear. Source material: peripheral blood. The CDR3, as DNA: TGTGCCAGTAGTATAACCAGAACAGATACGCAGTATTTT. Its protein is CASSITRTDTQYF.